One and the same sample provided the 6 T cell receptor beta chains below, sequenced in a study of CD8+CD57+ T cells in acquired aplastic anemia. Using genomic DNA as the template, TCR beta VDJ and CDR3 profiling was carried out. Using its own MiXCR run on the reads, TCRdb lists one record per CDR3 protein. This sample has 450,000 to 600,000 distinct CDR3 sequences; around 33% occur once, and the top ten carry about 0.8%. Those patients picked for sequencing had displayed CD8+CD57+ cell expansion on flow cytometry. What was sequenced was sorted CD4+, CD8+, or CD8+CD57+ T cells (not recorded which) from PBMCs. These receptors were collected from a human donor with aplastic anemia.

The chain combines TRBV7-3 with TRBJ2-1; tentative D call: TRBD1 (6 bases). Germline V gene sequence: CDR1 SGHTA, CDR2 FQGTGA. The V end lost 3 bases, the J end lost 7 bases, and 13 bases lay between the germline ends. The CDR3 has 14 amino acids. The CDR3 loop is CASSLYGQRNEQFF. The CDR3 region has the DNA TGTGCCAGCAGCTTGTACGGACAGAGGAATGAGCAGTTCTTC. Looking up the rest from reference TRBV7-3 and TRBJ2-1 gives the full variable domain: GAGVSQTPSNKVTEKGKYVELRCDPISGHTALYWYRQSLGQGPEFLIYFQGTGAADDSGLPNDRFFAVRPEGSVSTLKIQRTERGDSAVYLCASSLYGQRNEQFFGPGTRLTVL.

This clonotype has a handful of counts. V and J are TRBV5-1 and TRBJ1-3; tentative D call: TRBD1 (5 bases). Germline-derived CDR1 and CDR2 are SGHRS and YFSETQ. Trimming left V 4 bases short and J 0 bases short, with 14 bases between. The CDR3 runs 16 residues. The CDR3: CASSPGPYGSGNTIYF. DNA of the CDR3: TGCGCCAGCAGCCCGGGACCCTATGGCTCTGGAAACACCATATATTTT.

The chain joins TRBV29-1 to TRBJ2-3, with D perhaps TRBD2 (6 bases). CDR3 length equals 14 residues. Germline V lookup: CDR1 SQVTM, CDR2 ANQGSEA. V was shortened by 6 bases and J by 2 bases, with 15 bases between the two germline ends. CDR3: CSVWAGTHTDTQYF. The CDR3 nucleotides are TGCAGCGTATGGGCGGGGACGCACACAGATACGCAGTATTTT.

The chain combines TRBV9 with TRBJ1-3; D ambiguous. The germline V and J ends were trimmed by 6 bases and 3 bases, with 7 bases remaining between them. The CDR3 totals 12 residues. CDR1 is SGDLS and CDR2 is YYNGEE in the germline V gene. This CDR3 reads CASTRVGNTIYF. The CDR3 nucleotides read TGTGCCAGCACGCGGGTTGGAAACACCATATATTTT.

This clonotype appeared many times. This chain joins TRBV29-1 and TRBJ2-7, with a tentative D call TRBD1 (6 bases). This CDR3 is 12 amino acids long. Germline CDR1 SQVTM, CDR2 ANQGSEA. The germline V and J ends were trimmed by 3 bases and 6 bases, with 12 bases remaining between them. The CDR3 sequence: CSVEVGGREQYF. In nucleotides, the CDR3 is TGCAGCGTTGAGGTAGGGGGACGCGAGCAGTACTTC.

The V gene is TRBV5-1, the J gene TRBJ1-1; D possibly corresponds to TRBD1 (6 bases). Looked up from germline, CDR1 is SGHRS and CDR2 is YFSETQ. Trimming took off 0 bases at V and 3 bases at J, with 9 bases between the two ends. This CDR3 comprises 14 residues. In DNA form, the CDR3 reads TGCGCCAGCAGCTTGGAGGACAGATACACTGAAGCTTTCTTT. This sequence encodes CASSLEDRYTEAFF.